This T cell receptor (beta chain) was recovered during a study of blood T cell repertoires in COVID-19. In the study overall: Both acute and convalescent COVID-19 samples were obtained from the United States, Italy and Spain. Nucleic acid was either cDNA or gDNA, and it came from T cells, B-cell-depleted T cells, or PBMCs.

Original handling: Cell counts per sample came from amplifying reference gene primers. Sequencing was performed with immunoSEQ multiplex PCR; in TCRdb, only in-frame clones are kept and a portion is missing. D and trimming come from the DNA, and the V and J calls and clone size come from that table. The table lists approximately 76,000 clones, about three quarters of them singletons. A remark on this clone: This CDR3 is also generated by other DNA sequences in the sample.

The clonotype originates from a woman in her seventies with acute or convalescent COVID-19. Material for sequencing was peripheral blood.

The CDR3 loop is CASSSGNQPQHF. CDR3 DNA: TGTGCCAGCAGTTCGGGCAATCAGCCCCAGCATTTT. V is TRBV28 and J is TRBJ1-5; D ambiguous. CDR1 and CDR2 (germline): MDHEN, SYDVKM. The CDR3 has 12 residues. Trimming removed 4 bases from V and 2 bases from J, with 3 bases in between.